This T cell receptor beta chain was identified during a study of shared clonotypes between healthy human individuals. About the study: CD4 naive cells filled three plates per donor, CD4 memory three, CD8 naive two and CD8 memory one.

Remarks on this clone: Its target is unknown.

In the original workflow: Filtering differed since immunoSEQ provided only junctions, with no quality scores. TCRdb's copy holds only in-frame clones and misses some; the assay was immunoSEQ multiplex PCR. Clone size and V and J calls were adopted from that table, with D and trimming inferred from the DNA. The sample includes 2 million to 2.5 million clones, just under 95% of them seen just once. Study outcomes and limitations: In contrast to clonotypes shared by all four donors, non-shared clonotypes had lower generation probabilities. Naive CD4 clonotypes were shared across a few donors at roughly 5.3%.

CDR3 length: 12 amino acids. CDR1 is SNHLY and CDR2 is FYNNEI in the germline V gene. Trimming took off 0 bases at V and 7 bases at J, with 6 bases between the two ends. The clonotype comes from a man younger than 35 in good health. Some clones in this sample may be carry-over from other donors' samples. The sample consisted of naive CD4+ T cells from PBMCs. Subset indicated: CD45RA+ positively selected. The rearrangement uses TRBV2 and TRBJ2-5; D perhaps matches TRBD2 (5 bases). The CDR3 loop reads CASSEASGTQYF. CDR3 nucleotides: TGTGCCAGCAGTGAAGCAAGCGGGACCCAGTACTTC.